The clone carrying this T cell receptor (beta chain) turned up a few times. This CDR3 has 10 amino acids. The V and J ends lost 6 bases and 4 bases respectively, with 6 bases between them. Germline values: CDR1 DFQATT, CDR2 SNEGSKA (reference sequence). The record originates from a study of beta chain features in type 1 diabetes. The isolated RNA, all of it, was reverse transcribed, so expressed TCRB transcripts were what got sequenced. Libraries were prepared by immunoSEQ multiplex PCR; TCRdb keeps only in-frame clonotypes and omits some of them. The repertoire holds hundreds of thousands of clones, with about 17% as singletons.

The chain links TRBV20-1 to TRBJ1-2; D unclear. This sequence originates from a woman under 30 in good health. Sequenced material: naive CD4+ T cells from blood. The CDR3 DNA sequence: TGCAGTGCCCTAGTCTATGGCTACACCTTC. As protein: CSALVYGYTF.